This T cell receptor (beta chain) was recorded in a study of cytomegalovirus exposure and HLA in healthy donors. Study-wide context: Later analysis reported that the approximately 130 validation repertoires shared the platform of the roughly 700 first-cohort repertoires. Study results and limitations: There were approximately 150 TCR beta chains listed as cytomegalovirus-associated. It was reported that the classifier diagnosed cytomegalovirus status with high specificity and sensitivity in both the original and validation cohorts. As confirmed in vitro, a few CMV-associated chains were specific for CMV antigens.

As concerns this clone: The antigen is unknown.

Clones were read by immunoSEQ multiplex PCR, and TCRdb kept only the in-frame ones, dropping some. The table records 130,000 to 150,000 clones, 85% to 90% of them present only once. Germline V gene lookup returns CDR1 KGHSH and CDR2 LQKENI. V was clipped by 3 bases and J by 6 bases, with 8 bases between them. The CDR3 contains 12 residues. J is TRBJ1-2 and V is TRBV18; TRBD1 is a possible D gene (5 bases). The receptor comes from a woman in her 30s in good health and CMV-seropositive. Sequenced: PBMCs. The CDR3 DNA reads TGTGCCAGCTCACCTTGGGGGGATGGCTACACCTTC. Protein product: CASSPWGDGYTF.